The T cell receptor (beta chain) described here comes from a study of PD-1 blockade in classical Hodgkin lymphoma (dated by TCRdb to the early 2020s). For the study in its entirety: Nivolumab dosing was 3 mg/kg intravenously every 2 weeks, continuing until either disease progression or unacceptable toxicity. To define a peripheral blood immune signature of response to PD-1 blockade in classical Hodgkin lymphoma, the study combined TCR beta sequencing with CyTOF. The investigation overall reported the following: Baseline TCR diversity was reported to be lower in newly diagnosed patients than in healthy donors, and even lower in relapsed/refractory patients. The study was restricted to a single clinical trial cohort, and the causes of repertoire differences, possibly disease activity or prior therapy, were left undefined. By C4D1, a significant rise was seen in CD4+ TCR diversity but not in CD8+ TCR diversity (p=0.0027 vs p=0.16), and the rise was most apparent among complete responders (p=0.02). Trial patients with a complete response had baseline diversity similar to that of newly diagnosed patients, while partial responders and progressors had significantly lower diversity. Lower diversity was seen in patients whose nivolumab began less than 1 year after ASCT, and these patients were left out of later analyses so that immune reconstitution would not confound the results.

About this clone: Which antigen it targets is not known. Nothing much larger sits one base from this clone, and base qualities are not available.

V lost 3 bases and J lost 1 base, and the count of bases not matched to a germline gene is 8. Taken from the germline V gene, the CDR1 and CDR2 loops are SNHLY and FYNNEI. The CDR3 has 16 amino acids, counting the end cysteine and phenylalanine. Of the read, only the CDR3 DNA is kept; its 48 bases are in frame from base 1. Per the publication, the time point label means: cycle 1 day 1 (C1D1), immediately before nivolumab initiation. All trial patients had relapsed after autologous stem cell transplantation, with cohorts A, B and C differing in prior brentuximab vedotin exposure. The trial cohort comprised some 60 patients with relapsed/refractory classical Hodgkin lymphoma whose best overall responses were complete response, partial response or progressive disease. Single-agent nivolumab was administered to trial patients in the multi-cohort phase II CheckMate 205 trial. An independent review committee assessed best overall response by applying the 2007 International Working Group response criteria. Trial PBMCs were collected just before the start of nivolumab (C1D1) and during therapy at cycle 2 day 1 and cycle 4 day 1. Peripheral blood was collected in 8 mL Vacutainer Cell Preparation Tubes, from which PBMCs were isolated by centrifugation and then cryopreserved.

The Qiagen DNeasy kit was used to extract genomic DNA from unsorted PBMCs and from the negatively selected CD4+ and CD8+ fractions. Amplification of TCR beta CDR3 regions was done by immunoSEQ multiplex PCR with primers that anneal to V and J segments. A synthetic immune receptor repertoire was used to minimize amplification bias, and any remaining bias was removed computationally after sequencing. Under the source paper's analysis protocol: Repertoire diversity was quantified as the Shannon entropy index using custom Python scripts. Unsorted, CD4+ and CD8+ repertoires were analyzed separately, except in combined analyses where CD4+ and CD8+ sequences were merged in silico. Clonal expansion was defined as a frequency increase of at least 2-fold after treatment compared with C1D1, and clones undetected at baseline were assigned a pseudocount of 0.5. Singleton clones were defined as clones with 0 or 1 copy at C1D1, and non-singleton clones were defined as clones with 2 or more copies. Clones expanded in unsorted samples were assigned a CD4+, CD8+ or unknown annotation through matching of protein sequences in sorted samples from the same patient. Diversity changes from C1D1 to C4D1 were tested in paired samples using Wilcoxon tests. TCRdb's version of the immuneACCESS table is confined to in-frame rearrangements and falls short of the full clone set. An unresolved V gene accounts for under half of the shortfall where checked; the remainder is of unknown origin. D and trimming come from the DNA, and the V and J calls and clone size come from that table. In this sample the table shows roughly 14,000 clones, about four fifths of which occur a single time. Jointly, the top ten make up roughly 25% of the sample.

The sequencing used peripheral blood mononuclear cells (PBMCs), collected at baseline. The TCR was taken from a human donor with classical Hodgkin lymphoma. In this chain, TRBV2 is recombined with TRBJ2-5; a stretch of 7 junction bases matches TRBD1. CDR3 region: CASSDPGQVPQETQYF. The nucleotide sequence reads as follows: TGTGCCAGCAGTGACCCAGGACAGGTACCCCAAGAGACCCAGTACTTC.